These 21 T cell receptor beta chains share one sample of origin, sequenced in a study of technical replicates of blood from four donors. TCRdb's copy holds only in-frame clones and misses some; the assay was immunoSEQ multiplex PCR. The top ten clones hold 0.2% to 0.3% of a sample with more than 65,000 clones, roughly 94% of them seen once. The specimen was T cells isolated from PBMCs. The receptors originated from a human donor in good health.

The gene calls are TRBV30 and TRBJ2-7; 10 nucleotides match TRBD1. The V and J ends lost 4 bases and 7 bases, in that order; junction bases with no gene match: 10. Germline V lookup: CDR1 GTSNPN, CDR2 SVGIG (reference sequence). This CDR3 region has 14 residues. The CDR3 DNA reads TGTGCCTGGACTTCGACAGGGGGCGGGGGGGAGCAGTACTTC. Encoded protein: CAWTSTGGGGEQYF. The whole variable domain, remainder taken from reference TRBV30 and TRBJ2-7, is SQTIHQWPATLVQPVGSPLSLECTVEGTSNPNLYWYRQAAGRGLQLLFYSVGIGQISSEVPQNLSASRPQDRQFILSSKKLLLSDSGFYLCAWTSTGGGGEQYFGPGTRLTVT.

The chain employs TRBV4-1 and TRBJ2-5; D call uncertain. This CDR3 comprises 16 residues. Germline V gene lookup returns CDR1 MGHRA and CDR2 YSYEKL. The ends were cut back, 5 bases at V and 0 bases at J, with 16 bases in the middle. The DNA of the CDR3 is TGCGCCAGCAGCTCACGACACCGACCCAACCAAGAGACCCAGTACTTC. This sequence encodes CASSSRHRPNQETQYF.

The rearrangement uses TRBV6-5 and TRBJ2-1, with a weak D call TRBD2 (5 bases). Per germline, CDR1 MNHEY and CDR2 SVGAGI. The CDR3 runs 13 residues. V lost 6 bases and J 7 bases, leaving 13 bases between the germline ends. CDR3 DNA: TGTGCCAGCAGAGACTATCTAGGAAATGAGCAGTTCTTC. It yields the protein CASRDYLGNEQFF.

The CDR3 loop is CASSQPGNSYEQYF. CDR3 DNA: TGCGCCAGCAGCCAGCCAGGGAACTCCTACGAGCAGTACTTC. The chain couples TRBV5-1 to TRBJ2-7; the D gene is possibly TRBD1 (5 bases). Germline V gene sequence: CDR1 SGHRS, CDR2 YFSETQ. With 4 bases removed from V and 0 bases from J, the gap between germline ends came to 11 bases. The CDR3 is 14 residues long.

The genes are TRBV6-1 and TRBJ1-5; TRBD1 agrees at 8 bases. This CDR3 region has 14 residues. Germline CDR1 and CDR2: MNHNS and SASEGT. V lost 2 bases to trimming and J lost 7 bases; unmatched junction nucleotides: 4. The CDR3 loop reads CASSESGGDQPQHF. The CDR3 DNA follows: TGTGCCAGCAGTGAATCAGGGGGCGACCAGCCCCAGCATTTT.

The rearrangement links TRBV9 to TRBJ2-7; no definite D call. The CDR3 is 13 residues long. In germline, CDR1 is SGDLS, CDR2 YYNGEE. Trimming took off 2 bases at V and 3 bases at J, with 9 bases between the two ends. The CDR3 loop is CASSVSQNYEQYF. The CDR3 nucleotides are TGTGCCAGCAGCGTTTCCCAGAACTACGAGCAGTACTTC.

This chain links TRBV28 with TRBJ2-1; 10 nucleotides line up with TRBD2. In germline, CDR1 is MDHEN, CDR2 SYDVKM. The CDR3 consists of 16 residues. The CDR3 region is CAAGQLKREGRNEQFF. The CDR3 bases are TGTGCGGCGGGACAACTAAAGCGGGAGGGTAGAAATGAGCAGTTCTTC.

The chain combines TRBV5-1 with TRBJ2-1; TRBD1 might be the D (6 bases). The CDR3 is made up of 17 amino acids. Per the germline V gene, CDR1 is SGHRS and CDR2 is YFSETQ. Trimming left V 0 bases short and J 1 base short, with 14 bases between. CDR3 amino acids: CASSLAQGSGSYNEQFF. DNA for the CDR3: TGCGCCAGCAGCTTGGCTCAGGGGTCAGGGTCCTACAATGAGCAGTTCTTC.

The chain couples TRBV5-1 to TRBJ2-1; 11 bases align to TRBD1. This CDR3 spans 19 amino acids. Germline V gives CDR1 SGHRS, CDR2 YFSETQ. With 4 bases clipped from V and 12 bases from J, the junction kept 24 bases outside the gene matches. CDR3 in DNA: TGCGCCAGCAGCGCCTCCGGGACAGGGGGGCCCGGCGGGGACCGGGGGCAGTTCTTC. Translating gives CASSASGTGGPGGDRGQFF.

J is TRBJ1-2 and V is TRBV27; unclear D gene. Trimming removed 5 bases from V and 2 bases from J, with 12 bases in between. CDR1 is MNHEY, CDR2 SMNVEV, per germline (reference sequence). The CDR3 extends over 14 amino acids. The CDR3 is CASSPRIVNYGYTF. Here the CDR3 DNA reads TGTGCCAGCAGTCCAAGAATAGTCAACTATGGCTACACCTTC.

A single count supports this clone. The rearrangement joins TRBV4-1 to TRBJ1-5, with no clear D. This CDR3 comprises 18 residues. Germline values: CDR1 MGHRA, CDR2 YSYEKL. Trimming shortened V by 0 bases and J by 0 bases, and 15 bases separated the two germline ends. CDR3 sequence: CASSQDRRRLPSNQPQHF. The CDR3 bases are TGCGCCAGCAGCCAAGACCGGAGGCGTCTCCCTAGCAATCAGCCCCAGCATTTT.

The rearrangement links TRBV11-2 to TRBJ1-1; D may be TRBD1 (6 bases). Germline loops: CDR1 SGHAT, CDR2 FQNNGV. The V and J ends lost 6 bases and 3 bases respectively, with 20 bases between them. CDR3 length: 16 amino acids. In DNA form, the CDR3 reads TGTGCCAGCAGACCCAACAGGGATGGGTTATACACTGAAGCTTTCTTT. Its translation: CASRPNRDGLYTEAFF.

The V call is TRBV2, the J call TRBJ2-1; no clear D. Deletions cut 2 bases from V and 1 base from J, with 9 bases between. Germline-derived CDR1 and CDR2 are SNHLY and FYNNEI. This CDR3 region has 15 residues. Written as DNA, the CDR3 is TGTGCCAGCAGTGAAAGATCAGTATCCTACAATGAGCAGTTCTTC. Translation gives CASSERSVSYNEQFF.

V is TRBV28 and J is TRBJ1-5, with 7 bases that match TRBD1. Trimming at V came to 8 bases and at J to 2 bases, leaving 15 bases not matched to a gene. This CDR3 has 17 residues. Per germline, CDR1 MDHEN and CDR2 SYDVKM. The CDR3 spells CASYGQEVVGGNQPQHF. The CDR3 coding sequence is TGTGCCAGCTATGGACAGGAGGTCGTAGGGGGCAATCAGCCCCAGCATTTT.

This clone appeared a few times. The V gene is TRBV4-1, the J gene TRBJ2-7; D is unclear. The CDR3 sequence is 12 residues long. The V gene lost 6 bases and the J gene lost 3 bases, with 9 bases spanning the gap. Germline assignment: CDR1 MGHRA and CDR2 YSYEKL. This CDR3 is CASSEGGYEQYF. The CDR3 coding sequence is TGCGCCAGCAGTGAAGGCGGCTACGAGCAGTACTTC.

V gene TRBV18 combines with J gene TRBJ1-5; 8 bases line up with TRBD1. In germline, CDR1 is KGHSH, CDR2 LQKENI. V lost 5 bases and J lost 3; bases outside the gene matches: 6. This CDR3 comprises 15 residues. CDR3 sequence reads: CASSGGQGLNQPQHF. The CDR3 DNA sequence: TGTGCCAGCTCAGGAGGACAGGGCCTCAATCAGCCCCAGCATTTT.

The chain uses TRBV14 and TRBJ2-3; no definite D call. This CDR3 region has 13 residues. Germline CDR1 reads SGHDN; CDR2 reads FVKESK. The ends were cut back, 2 bases at V and 6 bases at J, with 9 bases in the middle. The CDR3 DNA sequence: TGTGCCAGCAGCCAAATGGTGCGGGATACGCAGTATTTT. Translated: CASSQMVRDTQYF.

A few counts support this clone. This rearrangement joins TRBV6-1 to TRBJ2-5; 9 nucleotides line up with TRBD2. Germline CDR1 is MNHNS and CDR2 is SASEGT. This CDR3 region has 15 residues. The trim removed 9 bases at V and 0 bases at J, leaving 8 bases unmatched. CDR3 residues: CASQKLAGNQETQYF. The CDR3 region has the DNA TGTGCCAGTCAAAAGCTAGCGGGGAACCAAGAGACCCAGTACTTC.

The V gene is TRBV7-9, the J gene TRBJ1-2, with a tentative D call TRBD1 (6 bases). Germline-derived CDR1 and CDR2 are SEHNR and FQNEAQ (reference sequence). V dropped 5 bases and J dropped 9 bases, with 28 bases sitting between them. The CDR3 loop spans 17 amino acids. CDR3 bases: TGTGCCAGCAGCCAGTACACAGGGCCTCCGGTCCGAATCAGCTACACCTTC. It codes for CASSQYTGPPVRISYTF.

In DNA, the CDR3 is TGCGCCAGCAGCCAGATGGGACAGGGGATCACCGGGGAGCTGTTTTTT. Encoded protein: CASSQMGQGITGELFF. The J gene is TRBJ2-2, the V gene TRBV5-1, with 10 bases that match TRBD1. The germline gives CDR1 SGHRS, CDR2 YFSETQ. The CDR3 has 16 residues. V gave up 4 bases and J gave up 4 bases; unmatched junction bases: 7.

CDR3 coding DNA: TGTGCCAGCAGTTTATGGGGAGTTTTAGATACGCAGTATTTT. Its protein is CASSLWGVLDTQYF. This chain links TRBV27 with TRBJ2-3, with D possibly TRBD2 on 5 matching bases. The V end was cut by 1 base, the J end by 5 bases, with 10 bases between. Germline CDR1 and CDR2: MNHEY and SMNVEV (reference sequence). This CDR3 spans 14 amino acids.